This T cell receptor (beta chain) was captured in a study of CD8 T cells in ankylosing spondylitis. A remark on this clonotype: Its antigen remains unidentified.

Whole-study findings and limits: Reports say disease-linked clones showed up significantly more in matched ankylosing spondylitis synovial fluid. A motif in TCR beta, a set of fewer than ten highly homologous variants, appeared characteristic of ankylosing spondylitis blood. Disease-linked clones bore a CD8+ phenotype, appearing relatively rarely in peripheral blood.

TCRdb passed the 5' RACE reads through MiXCR, listing each CDR3 protein once. The table shows over 450,000 distinct CDR3 sequences, with about 13% occurring only once. The receptor comes from a male donor with ankylosing spondylitis. The sample consisted of blood, either unsorted or a sorted T cell fraction (not recorded which).

CDR3 in amino acids: CASSLGHSSEKLFF. DNA for the CDR3: TGTGCCAGCAGCTTAGGGCATTCAAGCGAAAAACTGTTTTTT. The chain couples TRBV11-3 to TRBJ1-4; D not certain. The length of the CDR3 is 14 residues. V was clipped by 1 base and J by 8 bases, with 11 bases between them. From germline, CDR1 is SGHNT and CDR2 YENEEA. Using reference TRBV11-3 and TRBJ1-4 for the parts outside the CDR3, the full variable domain is EAGVVQSPRYKIIEKKQPVAFWCNPISGHNTLYWYLQNLGQGPELLIRYENEEAVDDSQLPKDRFSAERLKGVDSTLKIQPAELGDSAVYLCASSLGHSSEKLFFGSGTQLSVL.